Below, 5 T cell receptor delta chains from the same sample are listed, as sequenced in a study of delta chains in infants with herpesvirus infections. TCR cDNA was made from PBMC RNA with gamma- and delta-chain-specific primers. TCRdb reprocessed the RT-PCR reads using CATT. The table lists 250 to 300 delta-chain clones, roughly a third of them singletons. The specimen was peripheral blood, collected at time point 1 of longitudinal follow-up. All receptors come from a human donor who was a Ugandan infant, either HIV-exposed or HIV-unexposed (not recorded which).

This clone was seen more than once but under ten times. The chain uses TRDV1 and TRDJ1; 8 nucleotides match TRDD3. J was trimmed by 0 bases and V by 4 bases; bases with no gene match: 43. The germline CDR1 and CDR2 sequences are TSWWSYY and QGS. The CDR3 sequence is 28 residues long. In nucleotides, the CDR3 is TGTGCTCTTGGGGGCCTCCACCCTTCCCCCCTACTGGGGGCCCCTAGCGGGCCAAGGACCAAGTACACCGATAAACTCATCTTT. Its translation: CALGGLHPSPLLGAPSGPRTKYTDKLIF.

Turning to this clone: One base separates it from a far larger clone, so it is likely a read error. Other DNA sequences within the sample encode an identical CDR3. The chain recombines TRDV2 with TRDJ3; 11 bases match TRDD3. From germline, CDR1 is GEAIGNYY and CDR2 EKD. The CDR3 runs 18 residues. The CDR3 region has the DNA TGTGCCTGCGACACCGTACTGGGGGATACCTGGGACACCCGACAGATGTTTTTC. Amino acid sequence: CACDTVLGDTWDTRQMFF.

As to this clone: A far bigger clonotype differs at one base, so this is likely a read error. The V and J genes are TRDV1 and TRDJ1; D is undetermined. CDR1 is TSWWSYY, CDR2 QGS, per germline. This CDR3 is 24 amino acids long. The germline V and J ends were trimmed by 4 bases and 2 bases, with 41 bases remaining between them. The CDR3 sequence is CALGAFIRDLPPYSGPRQTDKLIF. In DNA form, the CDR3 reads TGTGCTCTTGGGGCCTTTATCCGAGACCTGCCACCTTACTCGGGCCCGAGGCAGACCGATAAACTCATCTTT.

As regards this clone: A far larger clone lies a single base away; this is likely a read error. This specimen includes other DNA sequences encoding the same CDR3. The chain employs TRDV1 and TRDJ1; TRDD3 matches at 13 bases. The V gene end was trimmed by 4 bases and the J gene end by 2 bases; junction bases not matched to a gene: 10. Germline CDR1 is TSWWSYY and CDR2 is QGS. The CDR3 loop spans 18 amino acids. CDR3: CALGVSHTGGYGTDKLIF. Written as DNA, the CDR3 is TGTGCTCTTGGGGTTTCTCATACTGGGGGATACGGGACCGATAAACTCATCTTT.

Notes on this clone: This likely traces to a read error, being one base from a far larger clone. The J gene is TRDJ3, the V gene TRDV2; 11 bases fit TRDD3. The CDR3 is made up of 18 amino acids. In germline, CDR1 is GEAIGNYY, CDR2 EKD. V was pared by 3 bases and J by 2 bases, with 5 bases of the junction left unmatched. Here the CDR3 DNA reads TGTGCCTGTGACGCCGTACTGGGGGATACCTGGGACACCCGACAGATGTTTTTC. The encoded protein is CACDAVLGDTWDTRQMFF.